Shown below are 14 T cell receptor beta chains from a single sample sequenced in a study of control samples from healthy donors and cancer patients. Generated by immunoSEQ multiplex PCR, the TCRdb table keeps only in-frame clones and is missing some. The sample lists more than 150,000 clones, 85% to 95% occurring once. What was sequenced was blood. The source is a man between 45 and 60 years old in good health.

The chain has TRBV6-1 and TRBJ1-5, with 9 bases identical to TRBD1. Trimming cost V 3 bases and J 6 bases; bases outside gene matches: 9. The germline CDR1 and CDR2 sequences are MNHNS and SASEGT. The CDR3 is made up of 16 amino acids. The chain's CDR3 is CASSDPGTGNRQPQHF. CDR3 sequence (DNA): TGTGCCAGCAGTGACCCAGGGACAGGGAACCGTCAGCCCCAGCATTTT.

In DNA, the CDR3 is TGTGCCAGCAGTCGGGGGTTCACAGATACGCAGTATTTT. Amino acid sequence: CASSRGFTDTQYF. The J gene is TRBJ2-3, the V gene TRBV11-2; perhaps TRBD2 as D (6 bases). The V end was cut by 6 bases, the J end by 2 bases, with 9 bases between. The CDR3 length is 13 residues. Looked up from germline, CDR1 is SGHAT and CDR2 is FQNNGV.

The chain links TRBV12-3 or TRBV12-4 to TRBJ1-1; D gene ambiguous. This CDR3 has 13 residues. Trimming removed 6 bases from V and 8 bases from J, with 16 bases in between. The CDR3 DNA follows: TGTGCCAGCAGCATAAGATTGGGGTCAGAAGCTTTCTTT. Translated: CASSIRLGSEAFF.

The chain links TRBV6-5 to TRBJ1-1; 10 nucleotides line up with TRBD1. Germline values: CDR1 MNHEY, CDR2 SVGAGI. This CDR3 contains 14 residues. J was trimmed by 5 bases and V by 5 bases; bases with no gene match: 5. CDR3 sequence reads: CASSTGQGRTEAFF. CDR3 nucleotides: TGTGCCAGCAGTACGGGACAGGGGAGGACTGAAGCTTTCTTT.

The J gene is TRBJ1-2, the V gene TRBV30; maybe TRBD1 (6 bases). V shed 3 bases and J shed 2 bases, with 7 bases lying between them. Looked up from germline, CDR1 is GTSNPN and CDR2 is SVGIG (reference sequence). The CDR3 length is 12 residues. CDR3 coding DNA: TGTGCCTGGAGCGACAGGAACTATGGCTACACCTTC. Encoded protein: CAWSDRNYGYTF.

The CDR3 DNA follows: TGTGCCAGCGGAGAGGACCCACGGGCAATCGACGAGCAGTACTTC. The encoded protein is CASGEDPRAIDEQYF. J is TRBJ2-7 and V is TRBV2, with D uncertain. With 8 bases removed from V and 5 bases from J, the gap between germline ends came to 22 bases. This CDR3 is built from 15 residues. Germline V CDR1 and CDR2: SNHLY, FYNNEI.

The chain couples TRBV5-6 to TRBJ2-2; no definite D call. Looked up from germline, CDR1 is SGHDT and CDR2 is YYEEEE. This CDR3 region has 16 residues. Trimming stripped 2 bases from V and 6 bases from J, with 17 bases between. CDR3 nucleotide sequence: TGTGCCAGCAGCTTCCTTGGAGATCGTCGTGCCGGGGAGCTGTTTTTT. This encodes CASSFLGDRRAGELFF. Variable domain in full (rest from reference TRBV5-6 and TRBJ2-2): DAGVTQSPTHLIKTRGQQVTLRCSPKSGHDTVSWYQQALGQGPQFIFQYYEEEERQRGNFPDRFSGHQFPNYSSELNVNALLLGDSALYLCASSFLGDRRAGELFFGEGSRLTVL.

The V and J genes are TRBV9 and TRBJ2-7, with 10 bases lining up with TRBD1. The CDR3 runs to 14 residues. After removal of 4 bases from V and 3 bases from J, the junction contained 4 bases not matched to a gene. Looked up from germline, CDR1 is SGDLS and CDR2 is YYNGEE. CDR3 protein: CASSNRDRGYEQYF. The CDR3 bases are TGTGCCAGCAGCAACCGGGACAGGGGCTACGAGCAGTACTTC. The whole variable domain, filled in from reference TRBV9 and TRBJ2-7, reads DSGVTQTPKHLITATGQRVTLRCSPRSGDLSVYWYQQSLDQGLQFLIQYYNGEERAKGNILERFSAQQFPDLHSELNLSSLELGDSALYFCASSNRDRGYEQYFGPGTRLTVT.

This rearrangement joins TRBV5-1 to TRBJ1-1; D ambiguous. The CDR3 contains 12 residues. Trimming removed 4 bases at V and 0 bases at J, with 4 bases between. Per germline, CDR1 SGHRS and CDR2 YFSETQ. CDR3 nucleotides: TGCGCCAGCAGCGGGATGAACACTGAAGCTTTCTTT. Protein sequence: CASSGMNTEAFF.

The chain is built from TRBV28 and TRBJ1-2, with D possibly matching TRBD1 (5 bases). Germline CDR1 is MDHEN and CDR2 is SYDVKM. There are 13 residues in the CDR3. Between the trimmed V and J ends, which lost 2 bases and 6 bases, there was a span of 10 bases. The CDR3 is CASSLGGKDGYTF. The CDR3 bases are TGTGCCAGCAGTTTAGGGGGGAAGGATGGCTACACCTTC.

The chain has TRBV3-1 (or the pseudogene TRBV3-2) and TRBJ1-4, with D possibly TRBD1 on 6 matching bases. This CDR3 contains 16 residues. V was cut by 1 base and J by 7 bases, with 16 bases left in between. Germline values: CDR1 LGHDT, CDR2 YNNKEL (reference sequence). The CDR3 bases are TGTGCCAGCAGCCAAGGATACAGGGCTAGGGCTGAAAAACTGTTTTTT. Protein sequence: CASSQGYRARAEKLFF.

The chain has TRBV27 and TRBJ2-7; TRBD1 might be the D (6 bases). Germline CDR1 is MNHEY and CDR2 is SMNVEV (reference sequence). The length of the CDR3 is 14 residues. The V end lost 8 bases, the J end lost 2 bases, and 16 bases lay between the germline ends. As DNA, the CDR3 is TGTGCCAGCGGCGCCGTACAGGGACCCTACGAGCAGTACTTC. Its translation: CASGAVQGPYEQYF.

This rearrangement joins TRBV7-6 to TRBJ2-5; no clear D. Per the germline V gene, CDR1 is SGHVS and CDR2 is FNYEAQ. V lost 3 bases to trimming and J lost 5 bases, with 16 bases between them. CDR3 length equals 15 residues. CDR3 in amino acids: CASSFLDGRVETQYF. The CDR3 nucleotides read TGTGCCAGCAGCTTTTTGGACGGACGGGTCGAGACCCAGTACTTC.

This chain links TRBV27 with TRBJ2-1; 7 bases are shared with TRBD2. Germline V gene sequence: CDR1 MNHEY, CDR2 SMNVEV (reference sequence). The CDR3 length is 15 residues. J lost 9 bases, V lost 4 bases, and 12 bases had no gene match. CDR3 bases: TGTGCCAGCAGTTCCGTAGCGGGTCCCCAGGGTGAGCAGTTCTTC. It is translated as CASSSVAGPQGEQFF.